This T cell receptor (beta chain) was identified in a study of identical twins. Study findings and constraints: Part of the zero-insertion signal could reflect confounding by invariant MAIT and iNKT cells. Cord blood's abundant beta clonotypes had fewer insertions, unlike memory repertoires.

This clonotype was seen only a few times. Antigen: not known. TCRdb ran MiXCR on the 5' RACE reads and lists one entry per CDR3 protein. Here the sample spans 500,000 or so distinct CDR3 sequences, roughly a fifth being singletons. The ends were cut back, 3 bases at V and 3 bases at J, with 13 bases in the middle. The CDR3 consists of 14 residues. CDR1 and CDR2 from the germline V gene are SGHNT and YYREEE (reference sequence). The same specimen was also included in a second study, on T cells expressing NK-cell markers. From that paper: Only alpha-beta TCR T cells were sorted in several experiments, using an anti-gamma-delta TCR antibody. It was still unclear whether expanded NKG2C+ T cell clones were HCMV specific.

Source material: CD4+ T cells sorted from blood. This clonotype was obtained from a woman between 18 and 29 years old in good health. The chain employs TRBV5-4 and TRBJ2-7, with D hard to call. The CDR3 DNA sequence: TGTGCCAGCAGCTACGACCGAACTCTCTACGAGCAGTACTTC. Its translation: CASSYDRTLYEQYF.